This T cell receptor beta chain is from a study of cytomegalovirus exposure and HLA in healthy donors. In the study overall: Of the donors genotyped, 398 in all, 75% to 85% fell in the Caucasian-associated ancestry cluster.

A multiplex PCR was run with 60 Vbeta primers and 13 Jbeta primers. Assay: immunoSEQ multiplex PCR; the TCRdb copy retains only in-frame clones and omits some. The sample carries 90,000 to 100,000 clones, around 79% recorded once. This clone was counted once. Its antigen is not identified. Likely unrecorded immune exposures existed in these nominally healthy donors. Overall study results and limits: Earlier results showed most TCR beta V segments being productive about 87% or about 30% of the time. In a later analysis, TCR association rates varied by HLA locus: DRB1 most, HLA-C fewest.

This CDR3 is 12 amino acids long. Germline-derived CDR1 and CDR2 are LNHDA and SQIVND (reference sequence). The V end lost 8 bases, the J end lost 5 bases, and 12 bases lay between the germline ends. The chain links TRBV19 to TRBJ1-1; D is undetermined. Sequenced: PBMCs. This receptor was taken from a woman aged 40 to 50 in good health and CMV-seronegative. This CDR3 is CASSMPGTEAFF. In DNA form, the CDR3 reads TGTGCCAGTTCGATGCCCGGGACTGAAGCTTTCTTT.